This T cell receptor beta chain was observed in a study of a mutant IDH1 vaccine in newly diagnosed glioma. In the study overall: Radiotherapy, temozolomide, or both had been given previously, and both were given to most. Whole-study results and caveats: Pseudoprogression seemed unlinked to shifts in top peripheral T cell clonotypes.

Time point of the sample: week 47, end of study. Vaccination comprised doses that each held 300 ug of mutant IDH1 20-mer peptide, plus topical imiquimod. Trimming removed 2 bases from V and 7 bases from J, with 11 bases in between. Germline lookup yields CDR1 MNHNS and CDR2 SASEGT. The CDR3 runs to 14 residues. Libraries were prepared by immunoSEQ multiplex PCR; TCRdb keeps only in-frame clonotypes and omits some of them. This table holds over 80,000 clones, 70% to 90% found once. Regarding this clone: Its antigen remains unknown.

This sequence joins TRBV6-1 and TRBJ2-2; TRBD1 or TRBD2 may be the D gene (5 bases each). The material was PBMCs, obtained from a glioma patient whose treatment included an IDH1 peptide vaccine. The sequence was collected from a man between 35 and 55 years old with glioma. This CDR3 is CASSERGLNGELFF. The CDR3 bases are TGTGCCAGCAGTGAACGGGGCCTAAACGGGGAGCTGTTTTTT.